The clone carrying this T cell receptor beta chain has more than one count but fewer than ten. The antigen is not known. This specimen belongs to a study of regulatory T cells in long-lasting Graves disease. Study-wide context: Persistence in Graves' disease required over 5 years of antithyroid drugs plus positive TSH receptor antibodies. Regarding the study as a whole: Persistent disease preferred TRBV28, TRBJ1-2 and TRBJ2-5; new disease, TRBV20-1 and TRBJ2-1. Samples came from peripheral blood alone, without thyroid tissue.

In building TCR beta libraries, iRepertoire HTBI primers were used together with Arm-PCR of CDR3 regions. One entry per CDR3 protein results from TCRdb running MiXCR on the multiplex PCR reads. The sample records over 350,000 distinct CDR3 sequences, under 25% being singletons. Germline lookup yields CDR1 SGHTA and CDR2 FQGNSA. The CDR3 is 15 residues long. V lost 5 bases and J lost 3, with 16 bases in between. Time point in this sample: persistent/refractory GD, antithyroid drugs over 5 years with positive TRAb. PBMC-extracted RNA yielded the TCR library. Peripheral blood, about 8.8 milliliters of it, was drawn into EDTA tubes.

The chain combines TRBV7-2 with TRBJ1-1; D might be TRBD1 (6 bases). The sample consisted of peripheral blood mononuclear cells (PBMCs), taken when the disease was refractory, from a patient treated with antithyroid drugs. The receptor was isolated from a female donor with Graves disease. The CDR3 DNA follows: TGTGCCAGCAGCACCTTCGGGGGGGCGGACACTGAAGCTTTCTTT. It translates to CASSTFGGADTEAFF. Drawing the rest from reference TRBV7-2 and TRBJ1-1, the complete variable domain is GAGVSQSPSNKVTEKGKDVELRCDPISGHTALYWYRQSLGQGLEFLIYFQGNSAPDKSGLPSDRFSAERTGGSVSTLTIQRTQQEDSAVYLCASSTFGGADTEAFFGQGTRLTVV.